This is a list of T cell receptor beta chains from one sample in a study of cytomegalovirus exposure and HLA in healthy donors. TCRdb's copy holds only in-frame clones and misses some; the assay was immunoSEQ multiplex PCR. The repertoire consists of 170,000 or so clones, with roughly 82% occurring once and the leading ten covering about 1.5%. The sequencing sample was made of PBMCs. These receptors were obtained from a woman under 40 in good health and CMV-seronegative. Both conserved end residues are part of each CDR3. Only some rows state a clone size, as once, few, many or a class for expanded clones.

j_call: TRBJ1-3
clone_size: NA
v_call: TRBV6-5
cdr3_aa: CASRRQGSGNTIYF

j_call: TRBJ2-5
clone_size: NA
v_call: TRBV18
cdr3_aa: CASSPAIIAGVEQETQYF

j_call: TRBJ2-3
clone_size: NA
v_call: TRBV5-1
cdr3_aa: CASSLEFREMDTQYF

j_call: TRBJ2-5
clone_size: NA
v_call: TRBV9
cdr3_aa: CASSVVGLEETQYF

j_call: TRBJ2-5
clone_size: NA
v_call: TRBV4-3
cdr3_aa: CASSLRDRGQETQYF

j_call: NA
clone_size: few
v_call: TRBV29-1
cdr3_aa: CSARGRQSYEQYF

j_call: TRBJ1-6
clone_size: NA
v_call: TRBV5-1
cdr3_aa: CASSLPPGQSSYNSPLHF

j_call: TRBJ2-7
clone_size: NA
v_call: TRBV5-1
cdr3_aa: CASSADGTSGREQYF

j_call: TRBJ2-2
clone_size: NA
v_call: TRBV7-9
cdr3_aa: CASSPSPSGVTGELFF

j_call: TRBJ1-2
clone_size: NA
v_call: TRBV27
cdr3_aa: CASSFGGAGGYTF

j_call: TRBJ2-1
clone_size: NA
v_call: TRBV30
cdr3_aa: CAWSVLAAYNEQFF

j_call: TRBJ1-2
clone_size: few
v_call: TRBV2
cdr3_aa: CASSVDNNYGYTF

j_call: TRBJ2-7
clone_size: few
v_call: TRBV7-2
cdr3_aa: CASSSLRGPIYEQYF

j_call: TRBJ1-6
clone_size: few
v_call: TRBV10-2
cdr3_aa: CASSDNNSPLHF

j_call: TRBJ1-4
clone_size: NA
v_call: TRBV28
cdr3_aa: CASSFGGGGEKLFF